A selection of T cell receptor beta chains follows, all from one sample in a study of Epstein–Barr virus B cells in breast cancer. One entry per CDR3 protein, called by TCRdb with MiXCR from the 5' RACE reads. Seen here are 2,000 or so distinct CDR3 sequences, over 14% observed once, and the top ten hold about 30%. Which antigens these TCRs recognize remains unknown. Specimen: tumor-infiltrating lymphocytes expanded in culture. The origin of the receptors is a middle-aged woman with triple-negative breast cancer. Both conserved end residues are part of each CDR3. The D gene is left open where the match is weak. Size is stated for part of the rows, as once, few or many counts, or as a class when the clone is expanded.

D	V	size	J	CDR3	DNA
TRBD2	TRBV7-9	medium-sized	TRBJ2-2	CASSARPGTSGGQNTGELFF	TGTGCCAGCAGCGCACGACCAGGGACTAGCGGGGGTCAGAACACCGGGGAGCTGTTTTTT
-	TRBV14	medium-sized	TRBJ2-1	CASSQVGGSEQFF	TGTGCCAGCAGCCAAGTAGGGGGGAGTGAGCAGTTCTTC
TRBD1	TRBV6-5	medium-sized	TRBJ2-1	CASSYEIAGGFNEQFF	TGTGCCAGCAGTTACGAAATCGCAGGGGGCTTCAATGAGCAGTTCTTC
TRBD1	TRBV27	medium-sized	TRBJ2-7	CASSSGQGAYEQYF	TGTGCCAGCAGTTCGGGACAGGGGGCCTACGAGCAGTACTTC
TRBD1	TRBV12-3/TRBV12-4	medium-sized	TRBJ1-4	CASSFGGGSEKLFF	TGTGCCAGCAGTTTTGGAGGGGGCAGCGAGAAACTGTTTTTT
TRBD1	TRBV4-1	-	TRBJ2-1	CASSRTGTGGFYNEQFF	TGCGCCAGCAGCCGCACCGGGACAGGGGGATTCTACAATGAGCAGTTCTTC
-	TRBV2	large	TRBJ2-1	CASSAVSSYNEQFF	TGTGCCAGCAGTGCAGTTTCCTCCTACAATGAGCAGTTCTTC
-	TRBV12-3/TRBV12-4	medium-sized	TRBJ1-2	CASSLRGGYGYTF	TGTGCCAGCAGCCTCAGGGGTGGCTATGGCTACACCTTC
TRBD2	TRBV2	medium-sized	TRBJ2-3	CASSELQGLGTDTQYF	TGTGCCAGCAGTGAACTACAGGGACTAGGCACAGATACGCAGTATTTT
-	TRBV27	many	TRBJ2-7	CASRGVSYEQYF	TGTGCCAGCAGGGGGGTATCCTACGAGCAGTACTTC
TRBD2	TRBV30	few	TRBJ2-1	CAWSVLAGGYNEQFF	TGTGCCTGGAGTGTACTAGCGGGAGGGTACAATGAGCAGTTCTTC
-	TRBV18	medium-sized	TRBJ1-2	CASSPFRRMNYGYTF	TGTGCCAGCTCACCATTCCGACGGATGAACTATGGCTACACCTTC
-	TRBV4-1	-	TRBJ2-7	CASSRSGTTSSYEQYF	TGCGCCAGCAGTCGTTCCGGGACCACAAGCTCCTACGAGCAGTACTTC
-	TRBV7-9	many	TRBJ2-7	CASSGKYEQYF	TGTGCCAGCAGCGGGAAGTACGAGCAGTACTTC
TRBD2	TRBV20-1	few	TRBJ2-7	CSASTGLATYEQYF	TGCAGTGCTAGTACGGGACTAGCGACCTACGAGCAGTACTTC
-	TRBV29-1	-	TRBJ2-4	CSVDSGENIQYF	TGCAGCGTTGACAGTGGGGAAAACATTCAGTACTTC
TRBD1	TRBV29-1	many	TRBJ2-1	CSVVGQGYNEQFF	TGCAGCGTTGTGGGACAGGGCTACAATGAGCAGTTCTTC
TRBD1	TRBV6-5	medium-sized	TRBJ1-1	CASSRDRGIGTEAFF	TGTGCCAGCAGCCGGGACAGGGGGATTGGCACTGAAGCTTTCTTT
TRBD2	TRBV7-2	medium-sized	TRBJ2-5	CASSWTSGGAGKTQYF	TGTGCCAGCAGCTGGACTAGCGGGGGGGCCGGGAAGACCCAGTACTTC
-	TRBV4-3	few	TRBJ2-3	CASSQEAGPPGTQYF	TGCGCCAGCAGCCAAGAGGCCGGACCGCCGGGTACGCAGTATTTT
-	TRBV6-1	many	TRBJ2-1	CASSLALYNEQFF	TGTGCCAGCTCCCTAGCGTTATACAATGAGCAGTTCTTC
TRBD1	TRBV9	-	TRBJ1-5	CASSVGTVGNQPQHF	TGTGCCAGCAGCGTTGGGACAGTTGGCAATCAGCCCCAGCATTTT
-	TRBV7-9	medium-sized	TRBJ1-2	CASSLEYEGGLGGYTF	TGTGCCAGCAGCTTAGAATATGAGGGGGGCCTGGGGGGCTACACCTTC
TRBD1	TRBV7-9	medium-sized	TRBJ1-2	CASSSHDRGYGYTF	TGTGCCAGCAGCTCTCACGACAGGGGGTATGGCTACACCTTC
-	TRBV6-2/TRBV6-3	-	TRBJ2-7	CASSYSTTSEQYF	TGTGCCAGCAGTTACTCGACAACGTCCGAGCAGTACTTC
-	TRBV28	many	TRBJ2-3	CASMRGDYGTDTQYF	TGTGCCAGCATGAGGGGAGACTACGGCACAGATACGCAGTATTTT
-	TRBV9	medium-sized	TRBJ1-1	CASSLTGGDTEAFF	TGTGCCAGCAGTCTCACAGGAGGTGACACTGAAGCTTTCTTT
-	TRBV5-1	few	TRBJ2-3	CASTFWESTDTQYF	TGCGCCAGTACCTTTTGGGAGAGCACAGATACGCAGTATTTT
TRBD1	TRBV7-9	medium-sized	TRBJ1-1	CASSSPGQEAFF	TGTGCCAGCAGCTCACCGGGACAGGAAGCTTTCTTT
-	TRBV7-9	-	TRBJ1-2	CASSRGGVEKDYTF	TGTGCCAGCAGCCGAGGGGGGGTAGAAAAGGACTACACCTTC
-	TRBV14	few	TRBJ1-1	CASSQSPRTEAFF	TGTGCCAGCAGCCAAAGTCCTCGCACTGAAGCTTTCTTT
-	TRBV6-6	medium-sized	TRBJ2-2	CASSLSTGNTGELFF	TGTGCCAGCAGTCTTTCGACAGGGAACACCGGGGAGCTGTTTTTT
TRBD2	TRBV12-3/TRBV12-4	medium-sized	TRBJ2-2	CASSPPGGYNTGELFF	TGTGCCAGCAGTCCCCCCGGGGGGTACAACACCGGGGAGCTGTTTTTT
-	TRBV20-1	medium-sized	TRBJ1-2	CSAGQYYYGYTF	TGCAGTGCTGGACAGTACTACTATGGCTACACCTTC
-	TRBV11-2	few	TRBJ2-2	CASSLATGANTGELFF	TGTGCCAGCAGCTTAGCTACCGGAGCGAACACCGGGGAGCTGTTTTTT
-	TRBV20-1	medium-sized	TRBJ2-7	CSAREERSAGAPYEQYF	TGCAGTGCTAGAGAAGAGCGATCGGCGGGGGCCCCCTACGAGCAGTACTTC
TRBD2	TRBV4-1	-	TRBJ2-7	CASSHSGTSDYEQYF	TGCGCCAGCAGCCATTCCGGGACTAGCGACTACGAGCAGTACTTC
-	TRBV7-9	many	TRBJ1-5	CASSLFSSSHTDDQPQHF	TGTGCCAGCAGCTTATTCTCCTCTTCTCATACGGACGATCAGCCCCAGCATTTT
-	TRBV18	medium-sized	TRBJ2-1	CASSPYNEQFF	TGTGCCAGCTCACCATACAATGAGCAGTTCTTC
TRBD1	TRBV3-1	few	TRBJ2-7	CASRPTTGFEQYF	TGTGCCAGCAGACCTACGACAGGGTTCGAGCAGTACTTC